This T cell receptor (beta chain) was recovered during a study of blood T cell repertoires in COVID-19. Study context: Sites across the United States, Italy and Spain contributed samples from acute and convalescent COVID-19. Sources were T cells, B-cell-depleted T cells, or PBMCs; the material itself was cDNA or gDNA.

CDR3 size: 15 residues. Assay used: immunoSEQ multiplex PCR; TCRdb lists only in-frame clones, some missing. The sample includes approximately 89,000 clones, approximately 81% seen only once; the top ten take about 14%. The receptor comes from a woman in her sixties or seventies with acute or convalescent COVID-19. This rearrangement joins TRBV21-1 to TRBJ2-4; the table's D gene call, TRBD2, was not cross checked with the DNA. TRBV21-1 has pseudogene status. Sequenced material: peripheral blood. Here the CDR3 DNA reads TGTGCCACCGTCTGGGGGGACCCAGCCAAAAACATTCAGTACTTC. Protein: CATVWGDPAKNIQYF.